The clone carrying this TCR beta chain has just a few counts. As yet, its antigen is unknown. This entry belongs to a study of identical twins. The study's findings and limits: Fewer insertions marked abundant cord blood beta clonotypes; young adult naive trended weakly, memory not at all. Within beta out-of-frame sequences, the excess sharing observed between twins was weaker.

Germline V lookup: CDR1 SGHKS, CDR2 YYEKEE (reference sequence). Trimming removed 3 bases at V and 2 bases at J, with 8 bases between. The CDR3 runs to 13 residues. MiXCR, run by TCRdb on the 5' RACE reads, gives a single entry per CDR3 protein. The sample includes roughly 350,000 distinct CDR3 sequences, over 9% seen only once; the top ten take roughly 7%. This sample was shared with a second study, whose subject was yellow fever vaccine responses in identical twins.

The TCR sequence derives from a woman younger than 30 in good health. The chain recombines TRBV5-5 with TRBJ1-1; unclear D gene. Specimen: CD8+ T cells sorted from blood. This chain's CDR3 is CASSWTLNTEAFF. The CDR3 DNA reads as TGTGCCAGCAGCTGGACCCTAAACACTGAAGCTTTCTTT.